The 13 T cell receptor beta chains given below trace back to one sample, sequenced in a study of CD8+ T cells in alopecia areata. RNA, once extracted, was reverse transcribed into cDNA for use as the sequencing template. TCRdb keeps only in-frame clones here, not all; method: immunoSEQ multiplex PCR. The table lists more than 12,000 clones, around three fifths of them singletons. Across five patients, CD4+ cells underwent sorting into CD25+CD127- cells. Sequencing was performed on CD4+ Tregs sorted from blood. These receptors were obtained from a human donor with alopecia areata.

By share, this clone ranks as medium-sized. J is TRBJ1-1 and V is TRBV19, with TRBD1 matching 8 bases. Looked up from germline, CDR1 is LNHDA and CDR2 is SQIVND (reference sequence). The CDR3 contains 13 residues. J was trimmed by 4 bases and V by 5 bases; bases with no gene match: 3. The chain's CDR3 is CASSLDRVTEAFF. DNA for the CDR3: TGTGCCAGTAGTTTGGACAGGGTCACTGAAGCTTTCTTT.

The chain links TRBV19 to TRBJ2-2, with D uncertain. Germline lookup yields CDR1 LNHDA and CDR2 SQIVND (reference sequence). CDR3 length equals 14 residues. Trimming stripped 6 bases from V and 5 bases from J, with 13 bases between. Here the CDR3 reads CASRPRHLTGELFF. CDR3 in DNA: TGTGCCAGTAGACCGAGACACTTGACCGGGGAGCTGTTTTTT. The full variable domain, its missing parts supplied by reference TRBV19 and TRBJ2-2, is DGGITQSPKYLFRKEGQNVTLSCEQNLNHDAMYWYRQDPGQGLRLIYYSQIVNDFQKGDIAEGYSVSREKKESFPLTVTSAQKNPTAFYLCASRPRHLTGELFFGEGSRLTVL.

CDR3 nucleotide sequence: TGTGCCAGCAGGAGGGGGCTGTACACCGGGGAGCTGTTTTTT. It translates to CASRRGLYTGELFF. The chain combines TRBV6-5 with TRBJ2-2; 7 bases agree with TRBD1. Unmatched junction bases numbered 4, after V lost 6 bases and J lost 3 bases. Per germline, CDR1 MNHEY and CDR2 SVGAGI. The CDR3 runs to 14 residues.

This clone is a singleton in its sample. The chain links TRBV6-5 to TRBJ1-2; D may be TRBD1 (5 bases). Germline lookup yields CDR1 MNHEY and CDR2 SVGAGI. The V and J ends lost 8 bases and 4 bases respectively, with 17 bases between them. The CDR3 runs to 14 residues. The CDR3 bases are TGTGCCAGCTCTTGGGGGAGGGGAGGCTATGGCTACACCTTC. As protein: CASSWGRGGYGYTF.

V gene TRBV6-1 combines with J gene TRBJ1-1, with D unresolved. The CDR3 extends over 14 amino acids. Between the trimmed V and J ends, which lost 8 bases and 0 bases, there was a span of 13 bases. Germline V gene lookup returns CDR1 MNHNS and CDR2 SASEGT. The CDR3 DNA reads TGTGCCAGCTCGCGACGACACATGAACACTGAAGCTTTCTTT. Protein product: CASSRRHMNTEAFF.

This chain uses TRBV20-1 with TRBJ2-1; the D is unclear. The V end was cut by 1 base, the J end by 9 bases, with 7 bases between. Germline CDR1 and CDR2: DFQATT and SNEGSKA (reference sequence). The CDR3 contains 11 residues. CDR3 bases: TGCAGTGCTAGAGTGCGCGGTGAGCAGTTCTTC. It translates to CSARVRGEQFF.

DNA of the CDR3: TGTGCCAGCGGCCGACGAAACTCCTACGAGCAGTACTTC. This encodes CASGRRNSYEQYF. V usage is TRBV7-8 and J usage is TRBJ2-7; the D is unclear. V lost 8 bases to trimming and J lost 0 bases, with 11 bases between them. CDR3 length: 13 residues. The germline CDR1 and CDR2 sequences are SGHVS and FQNEAQ.

The chain combines TRBV28 with TRBJ2-1; 9 bases are a match to TRBD1. The V segment lost 3 bases and the J segment 4 bases; nucleotides outside the gene matches: 7. This CDR3 is 16 amino acids long. Germline assignment: CDR1 MDHEN and CDR2 SYDVKM. The CDR3 coding sequence is TGTGCCAGCAGTTTTAGTGGACAGGGGCTTTACAATGAGCAGTTCTTC. It codes for CASSFSGQGLYNEQFF.

V gene TRBV18 combines with J gene TRBJ1-2, with a tentative D call TRBD1 (6 bases). This CDR3 contains 15 residues. Germline V gene sequence: CDR1 KGHSH, CDR2 LQKENI. V was pared by 3 bases and J by 8 bases, with 19 bases between. The CDR3 loop reads CASSPDTGLLQGYTF. In DNA form, the CDR3 reads TGTGCCAGCTCACCTGATACAGGGCTTTTGCAGGGCTACACCTTC.

This clone was seen only a few times. As DNA, the CDR3 is TGTGCCAGCAGTGACCCCCTGGGGGGGCATCAGCCCCAGCATTTT. It yields the protein CASSDPLGGHQPQHF. The chain carries TRBV6-1 and TRBJ1-5; D is possibly TRBD1 (6 bases). The CDR3 is made up of 15 amino acids. Germline lookup yields CDR1 MNHNS and CDR2 SASEGT. V lost 3 bases and J 5 bases, leaving 14 bases between the germline ends.

The V call is TRBV27, the J call TRBJ1-2; D remains unclear. Germline loops: CDR1 MNHEY, CDR2 SMNVEV (reference sequence). This CDR3 has 15 residues. Trimming removed 6 bases at V and 4 bases at J, with 18 bases between. CDR3 region: CASSPFGRPSYGYTF. The CDR3 region has the DNA TGTGCCAGCAGCCCCTTTGGGCGCCCCTCCTATGGCTACACCTTC.

Within the sample, this clone is medium-sized. The V gene is TRBV7-9, the J gene TRBJ2-5, with 7 bases matching TRBD2. The CDR3 consists of 15 residues. Per the germline V gene, CDR1 is SEHNR and CDR2 is FQNEAQ (reference sequence). Unmatched junction bases numbered 8, after V lost 6 bases and J lost 1 base. The CDR3 region is CASSPLLAAQETQYF. CDR3 bases: TGTGCCAGCAGTCCTCTCCTAGCGGCCCAAGAGACCCAGTACTTC.

By its share, this clone is medium-sized (0.01 to 0.1%). The V gene is TRBV29-1, the J gene TRBJ2-6, with 8 bases matching TRBD2. Trimming removed 6 bases from V and 2 bases from J; junction bases left unmatched: 0. The CDR3 extends over 13 amino acids. CDR1 and CDR2 from the germline V gene are SQVTM and ANQGSEA. The CDR3 DNA sequence: TGCAGCGTAGCGGGAGCTGGGGCCAACGTCCTGACTTTC. Amino acids: CSVAGAGANVLTF.